This TCR beta chain was obtained from a study of a mutant IDH1 vaccine in newly diagnosed glioma. Study context: Commencement of vaccination occurred 4-6 weeks following radiotherapy alone, or concurrently with temozolomide cycles.

This clone was seen a handful of times. Its antigen is still unknown. Documented time point: week 47, end of study. The study gave 300 ug of mutant IDH1 20-mer peptide per vaccine dose, with topical imiquimod. Germline values: CDR1 SGHRS, CDR2 YFSETQ. Trimming stripped 0 bases from V and 8 bases from J, with 11 bases between. The CDR3 sequence is 13 residues long. This table comes from immunoSEQ multiplex PCR, and its TCRdb copy is limited to in-frame clones, with some not included. The sample lists some 50,000 clones; approximately 64% were seen once. The TCR was taken from a man aged 35 to 55 with glioma. Some clones in this sample may be carry-over from other donors' samples. The chain uses TRBV5-1 and TRBJ1-2, with a weak D call TRBD1 (5 bases). Sequences were derived from peripheral blood mononuclear cells (PBMCs), sampled from a glioma patient whose treatment included an IDH1 peptide vaccine. CDR3 DNA sequence: TGCGCCAGCAGCTTGGGACTGAGGGGCGGCTACACCTTC. It yields the protein CASSLGLRGGYTF. The variable domain in full, completed from reference TRBV5-1 and TRBJ1-2, reads KAGVTQTPRYLIKTRGQQVTLSCSPISGHRSVSWYQQTPGQGLQFLFEYFSETQRNKGNFPGRFSGRQFSNSRSEMNVSTLELGDSALYLCASSLGLRGGYTFGSGTRLTVV.